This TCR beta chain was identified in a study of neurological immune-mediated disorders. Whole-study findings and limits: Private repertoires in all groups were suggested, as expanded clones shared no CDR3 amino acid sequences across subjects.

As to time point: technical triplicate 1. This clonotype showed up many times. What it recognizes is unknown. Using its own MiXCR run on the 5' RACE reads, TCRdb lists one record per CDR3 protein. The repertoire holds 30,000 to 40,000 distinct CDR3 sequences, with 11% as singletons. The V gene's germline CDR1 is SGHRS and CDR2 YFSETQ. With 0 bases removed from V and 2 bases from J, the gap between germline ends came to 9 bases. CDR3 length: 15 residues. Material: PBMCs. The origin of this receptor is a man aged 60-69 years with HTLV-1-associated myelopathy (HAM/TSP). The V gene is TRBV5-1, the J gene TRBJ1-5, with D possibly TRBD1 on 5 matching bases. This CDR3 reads CASSLGQGGNQPQHF. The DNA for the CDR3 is TGCGCCAGCAGCTTGGGCCAGGGTGGCAATCAGCCCCAGCATTTT.